The clone carrying this T cell receptor beta chain has just one count. As yet, its antigen is unknown. The data originate from a study of shared clonotypes between healthy human individuals. General study results and limits: It was only blood that was sampled, and tissue repertoires likely differ. Of the naive CD4 clonotypes, approximately 5% were shared across several donors.

Replicate PCRs for sorted subsets used roughly 200 ng DNA; this equaled some 30,000 T cell genomes. This table comes from immunoSEQ multiplex PCR, and its TCRdb copy is limited to in-frame clones, with some not included. The sample holds approximately 940,000 clones; 70% to 85% are singletons and the top ten take nearly 1.5%. CDR1 and CDR2 from the germline V gene are KGHSH and LQKENI. V lost 6 bases to trimming and J lost 8 bases, with 10 bases between them. The length of the CDR3 is 12 residues. Researchers partitioned CD4+ cells into CD45RA+ naive and CD45RA-negative memory subsets. The source is a man aged 18-30 years in good health. The J gene is TRBJ1-4, the V gene TRBV18, with D possibly being TRBD1 (6 bases). Material: memory CD4+ T cells sorted from blood. The sample's subset: CD45RA-negative fraction. The chain's CDR3 is CASSYREEKLFF. The CDR3 nucleotides are TGTGCCAGCTCCTACAGGGAGGAAAAACTGTTTTTT.